The next 7 T cell receptor beta chains were all read from a single sample in a study of T cell repertoires in ileal Crohn's disease. Libraries were prepared by immunoSEQ multiplex PCR; TCRdb keeps only in-frame clonotypes and omits some of them. The sample comprises about 2,000 clones, roughly 87% of which are singletons, and around 10% rests with the top ten. The sample's time point: proximal margin of the surgical specimen (macroscopically non-inflamed). Sequencing used ileal tissue. Receptor source: an adult with Crohn's disease.

This chain connects TRBV2 to TRBJ2-1; the D gene is possibly TRBD2 (6 bases). The germline V gene has CDR1 SNHLY and CDR2 FYNNEI. V lost 7 bases to trimming and J lost 4 bases, with 14 bases between them. This CDR3 contains 14 residues. The CDR3 DNA reads TGTGCCAGCACGCCTAGCGTATCGTACAATGAGCAGTTCTTC. Amino acids: CASTPSVSYNEQFF.

In its sample, this clone was seen once. The chain combines TRBV18 with TRBJ2-3, with D hard to call. The germline CDR1 and CDR2 sequences are KGHSH and LQKENI. The CDR3 totals 16 residues. V lost 5 bases and J lost 0, with 15 bases in between. For the CDR3, the DNA is TGTGCCAGCTCATCTCGGCTTAGCACTAGCACAGATACGCAGTATTTT. The encoded protein is CASSSRLSTSTDTQYF.

The chain employs TRBV6-1 and TRBJ1-6; D may be TRBD1 (6 bases). The V and J ends lost 5 bases and 5 bases respectively, with 10 bases between them. There are 14 residues in the CDR3. CDR1 is MNHNS and CDR2 is SASEGT in the germline V gene. CDR3 protein: CASSWTVDNSPLHF. CDR3 nucleotides: TGTGCCAGCAGTTGGACAGTGGATAATTCACCCCTCCACTTT.

The chain combines TRBV5-1 with TRBJ2-2; the D is unclear. The germline CDR1 and CDR2 sequences are SGHRS and YFSETQ. The CDR3 is made up of 13 amino acids. Trimming pared 1 base from V and 6 bases from J, leaving 7 bases between. CDR3 coding DNA: TGCGCCAGCAGCTTGAGCTTGTCCGGGGAGCTGTTTTTT. Its protein product is CASSLSLSGELFF.

This clone is large. The gene calls are TRBV5-1 and TRBJ1-1; D remains ambiguous. Germline CDR1 reads SGHRS; CDR2 reads YFSETQ. The CDR3 totals 13 residues. Trimming took 0 bases from V and 1 from J, leaving 4 bases between them. The CDR3, as DNA: TGCGCCAGCAGCTTGGAACCGAACACTGAAGCTTTCTTT. Protein sequence: CASSLEPNTEAFF. The full variable domain, rest sourced from reference TRBV5-1 and TRBJ1-1, is KAGVTQTPRYLIKTRGQQVTLSCSPISGHRSVSWYQQTPGQGLQFLFEYFSETQRNKGNFPGRFSGRQFSNSRSEMNVSTLELGDSALYLCASSLEPNTEAFFGQGTRLTVV.

This clone was counted a few times. The rearrangement links TRBV4-3 to TRBJ1-2; 7 bases line up with TRBD1. Trimming cost V 0 bases and J 4 bases; bases outside gene matches: 5. The CDR3 loop spans 15 amino acids. CDR1 LGHNA and CDR2 YSLEER come from the germline V gene. As DNA, the CDR3 is TGCGCCAGCAGCCAAGATAGGACAGGATCCTATGGCTACACCTTC. Encoded protein: CASSQDRTGSYGYTF.

The chain joins TRBV6-1 to TRBJ2-2, with unresolved D. CDR3 size: 13 residues. The V gene's germline CDR1 is MNHNS and CDR2 SASEGT. V shed 7 bases and J shed 7 bases, with 13 bases lying between them. Written as DNA, the CDR3 is TGTGCCAGCAACTTAATGGTGGACGGGGAGCTGTTTTTT. Protein product: CASNLMVDGELFF.